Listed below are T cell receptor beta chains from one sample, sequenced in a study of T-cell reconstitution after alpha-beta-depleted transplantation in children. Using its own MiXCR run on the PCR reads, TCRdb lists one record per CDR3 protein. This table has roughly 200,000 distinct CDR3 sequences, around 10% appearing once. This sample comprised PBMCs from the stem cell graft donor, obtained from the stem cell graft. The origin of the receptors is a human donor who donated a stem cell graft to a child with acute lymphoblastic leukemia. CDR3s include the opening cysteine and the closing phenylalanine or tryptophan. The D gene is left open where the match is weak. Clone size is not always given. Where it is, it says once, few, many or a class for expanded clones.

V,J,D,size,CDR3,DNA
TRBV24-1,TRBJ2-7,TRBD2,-,CATSDFGPGGYEQYF,TGTGCCACCAGTGATTTCGGTCCGGGAGGCTACGAGCAGTACTTC
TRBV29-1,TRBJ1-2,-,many,CSVELTDAYGYTF,TGCAGCGTTGAATTAACGGACGCGTATGGCTACACCTTC
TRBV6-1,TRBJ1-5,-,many,CASSRTGISNQPQHF,TGTGCCAGCAGTCGAACAGGAATTAGCAATCAGCCCCAGCATTTT
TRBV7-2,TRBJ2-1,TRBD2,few,CASSPAGYNEQFF,TGTGCCAGCAGCCCAGCGGGGTATAATGAGCAGTTCTTC
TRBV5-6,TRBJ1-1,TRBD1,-,CASSLEGTVNTEAFF,TGTGCCAGCAGCTTGGAGGGGACAGTGAACACTGAAGCTTTCTTT
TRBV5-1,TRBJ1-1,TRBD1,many,CASSLGGTAMNTEAFF,TGCGCCAGCAGCTTGGGCGGGACAGCTATGAACACTGAAGCTTTCTTT
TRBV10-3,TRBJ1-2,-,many,CAIGNRVSDYGYTF,TGTGCCATCGGAAACAGGGTCTCGGACTATGGCTACACCTTC
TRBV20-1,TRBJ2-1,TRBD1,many,CSASEDRDSYNEQFF,TGCAGTGCTAGCGAGGACAGGGACTCCTACAATGAGCAGTTCTTC
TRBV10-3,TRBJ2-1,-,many,CATSGVPYNEQFF,TGTGCCACCTCAGGGGTACCCTACAATGAGCAGTTCTTC
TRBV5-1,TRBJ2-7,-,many,CASSLVSTRDYEQYF,TGCGCCAGCAGCTTGGTGTCTACCCGAGACTACGAGCAGTACTTC
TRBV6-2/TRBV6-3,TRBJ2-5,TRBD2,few,CASNSGGPPGTQYF,TGTGCCAGCAATTCGGGGGGGCCGCCAGGGACCCAGTACTTC
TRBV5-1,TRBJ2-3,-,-,CASSPGRSSDTQYF,TGCGCCAGCAGCCCTGGTAGGAGTTCAGATACGCAGTATTTT
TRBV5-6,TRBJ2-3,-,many,CASTNSDTQYF,TGTGCCAGCACCAACTCAGATACGCAGTATTTT
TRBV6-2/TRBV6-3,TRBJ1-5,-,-,CASNTNMGGWDQPQHF,TGTGCCAGCAACACCAACATGGGGGGCTGGGATCAGCCCCAGCATTTT
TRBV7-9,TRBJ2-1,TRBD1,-,CASSFSGGQGGSSYNEQFF,TGTGCCAGCAGCTTCTCGGGCGGACAGGGTGGGAGCTCCTACAATGAGCAGTTCTTC
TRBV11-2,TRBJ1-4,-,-,CASSAQLGGSNEKLFF,TGTGCCAGCAGCGCCCAATTAGGGGGTTCCAATGAAAAACTGTTTTTT
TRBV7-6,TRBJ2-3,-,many,CASSLPYTDTQYF,TGTGCCAGCAGCTTACCCTACACAGATACGCAGTATTTT
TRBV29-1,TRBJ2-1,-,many,CSGGWESEQFF,TGCAGCGGGGGTTGGGAATCTGAGCAGTTCTTC
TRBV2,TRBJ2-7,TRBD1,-,CATQSEGTGRAYEQYF,TGTGCCACCCAAAGCGAGGGGACAGGACGAGCCTACGAGCAGTACTTC
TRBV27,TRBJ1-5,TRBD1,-,CASSYRGQPQHF,TGTGCCAGCAGTTACAGGGGTCAGCCCCAGCATTTT
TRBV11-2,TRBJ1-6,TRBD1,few,CASRHYRGTNSPLHF,TGTGCCAGCAGGCACTACAGGGGAACGAATTCACCCCTCCACTTT
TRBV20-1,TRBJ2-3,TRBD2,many,CSLPSGGDTQYF,TGCAGTCTACCTAGCGGGGGAGATACGCAGTATTTT
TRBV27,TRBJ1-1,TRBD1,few,CASSPWTGYDTEAFF,TGTGCCAGCAGTCCGTGGACAGGGTACGACACTGAAGCTTTCTTT
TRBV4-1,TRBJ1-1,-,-,CASSQGLDTEAFF,TGCGCCAGCAGCCAAGGACTGGACACTGAAGCTTTCTTT
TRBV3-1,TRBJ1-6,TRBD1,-,CASSQNRGPYNSPLHF,TGTGCCAGCAGCCAGAACAGGGGCCCCTATAATTCACCCCTCCACTTT
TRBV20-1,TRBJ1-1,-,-,CSAQGAANTEAFF,TGCAGTGCCCAAGGGGCCGCTAACACTGAAGCTTTCTTT
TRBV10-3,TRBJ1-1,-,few,CAISESGAPEAFF,TGTGCCATCAGTGAGTCGGGAGCACCTGAAGCTTTCTTT
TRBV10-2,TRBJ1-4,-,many,CASSEEGATNEKLFF,TGCGCCAGCAGTGAGGAAGGGGCAACTAATGAAAAACTGTTTTTT
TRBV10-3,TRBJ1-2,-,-,CALQEAGYGYTF,TGTGCCCTGCAAGAGGCTGGCTATGGCTACACCTTC
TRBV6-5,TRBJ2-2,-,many,CASRYRDGTGELFF,TGTGCCAGCAGGTACAGGGATGGCACCGGGGAGCTGTTTTTT
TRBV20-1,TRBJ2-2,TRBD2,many,CSAGHSGGPLTGELFF,TGCAGTGCTGGCCATAGCGGGGGGCCTCTTACCGGGGAGCTGTTTTTT
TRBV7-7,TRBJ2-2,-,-,CASRAGPKGAGELFF,TGTGCCAGCAGGGCGGGGCCCAAGGGAGCCGGGGAGCTGTTTTTT
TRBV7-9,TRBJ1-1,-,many,CASSSRMEGNTEAFF,TGTGCCAGCAGCTCGAGAATGGAGGGGAACACTGAAGCTTTCTTT
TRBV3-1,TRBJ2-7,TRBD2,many,CASSHSGGLEQYF,TGTGCCAGCAGCCATAGCGGGGGCCTCGAGCAGTACTTC
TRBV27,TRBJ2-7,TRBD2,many,CASSLMSGGAVDEQYF,TGTGCCAGCAGTTTAATGTCGGGGGGGGCCGTGGACGAGCAGTACTTC
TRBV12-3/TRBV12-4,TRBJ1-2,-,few,CASSLRKQIYGYTF,TGTGCCAGCAGTTTAAGAAAACAGATCTATGGCTACACCTTC
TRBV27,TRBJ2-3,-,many,CASSFPGHTDTQYF,TGTGCCAGCAGTTTTCCGGGACACACAGATACGCAGTATTTT
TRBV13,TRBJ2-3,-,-,CASSSGPVPDTQYF,TGTGCCAGCAGTTCCGGGCCGGTCCCAGATACGCAGTATTTT
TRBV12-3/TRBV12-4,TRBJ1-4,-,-,CASSLVGDGNEKLFF,TGTGCCAGCAGTTTGGTCGGGGACGGGAATGAAAAACTGTTTTTT
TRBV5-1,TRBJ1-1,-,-,CASSWGEINTEAFF,TGCGCCAGCAGCTGGGGGGAGATCAACACTGAAGCTTTCTTT
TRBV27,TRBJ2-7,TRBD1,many,CASSSEQGAEQYF,TGTGCCAGCAGTTCGGAACAGGGGGCCGAGCAGTACTTC
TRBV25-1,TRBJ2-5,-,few,CASSGQETQYF,TGTGCCAGCAGTGGTCAAGAGACCCAGTACTTC
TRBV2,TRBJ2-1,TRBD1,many,CAGRTGLINEQFF,TGTGCCGGAAGGACAGGTCTTATCAATGAGCAGTTCTTC
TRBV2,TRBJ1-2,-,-,CASSWGYYGYTF,TGTGCCAGCTCATGGGGTTACTACGGCTACACCTTC
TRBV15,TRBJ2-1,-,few,CATSRDLSDEQFF,TGTGCCACCAGCAGAGATTTGTCGGATGAGCAGTTCTTC
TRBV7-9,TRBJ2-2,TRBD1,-,CARGQGQGATNTGELFF,TGTGCCAGGGGCCAGGGACAGGGGGCCACGAACACCGGGGAGCTGTTTTTT
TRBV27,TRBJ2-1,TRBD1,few,CASSIDRGAYNEQFF,TGTGCCAGCAGCATAGACAGGGGAGCTTACAATGAGCAGTTCTTC
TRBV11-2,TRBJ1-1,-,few,CASSLEQTGHTEAFF,TGTGCCAGCAGCTTAGAACAGACAGGTCACACTGAAGCTTTCTTT
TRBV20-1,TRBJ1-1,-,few,CSASMGLNTEAFF,TGCAGTGCTAGCATGGGATTGAACACTGAAGCTTTCTTT
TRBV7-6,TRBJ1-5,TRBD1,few,CASSEGQGWNQPQHF,TGTGCCAGCAGCGAAGGACAGGGGTGGAATCAGCCCCAGCATTTT
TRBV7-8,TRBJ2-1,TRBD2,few,CASSPLGRGAYNEQFF,TGTGCCAGCAGCCCCCTAGGGCGGGGGGCCTACAATGAGCAGTTCTTC
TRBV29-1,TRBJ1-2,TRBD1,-,CSGYRGDSGGYTF,TGCAGCGGCTACAGGGGAGATTCAGGGGGCTACACCTTC
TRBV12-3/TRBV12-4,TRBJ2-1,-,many,CASSSSVADKQFF,TGTGCCAGCAGTTCCAGCGTGGCAGACAAGCAGTTCTTC
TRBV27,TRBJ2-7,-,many,CASSLFGNLGEQYF,TGTGCCAGCAGTTTATTTGGCAACCTCGGGGAGCAGTACTTC
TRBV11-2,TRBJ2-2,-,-,CASSRAGTGELFF,TGTGCCAGCAGCCGTGCGGGGACCGGGGAGCTGTTTTTT
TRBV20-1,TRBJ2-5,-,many,CSASHIQETQYF,TGCAGTGCGAGTCACATCCAAGAGACCCAGTACTTC
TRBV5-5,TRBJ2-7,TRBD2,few,CASSLMGAGGYF,TGTGCCAGCAGCTTGATGGGGGCGGGAGGGTACTTC
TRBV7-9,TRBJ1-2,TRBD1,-,CASSLSRQGDGYTF,TGTGCCAGCAGCCTAAGTAGACAGGGGGATGGCTACACCTTC